This T cell receptor (beta chain) comes out of a study of T cells after yellow fever vaccination. TCRdb re-called the 5' RACE reads with MiXCR, one entry per CDR3 protein. The repertoire holds about 370,000 distinct CDR3 sequences, with roughly 11% as singletons. The CDR3 totals 13 residues. V was shortened by 5 bases and J by 5 bases, with 12 bases between the two germline ends. Germline V lookup: CDR1 SEHNR, CDR2 FQNEAQ (reference sequence). In this sample, this clonotype turned up a few times. The material sequenced was PBMCs, taken on the day of the first yellow fever vaccination. This sequence joins TRBV7-9 and TRBJ2-5; unclear D gene. The receptor was isolated from a man younger than 35 who received the YFV17D yellow fever vaccine. Here the CDR3 DNA reads TGTGCCAGCAGCCCGCCTAGAACGGAGACCCAGTACTTC. Its translation is CASSPPRTETQYF.